A single T cell receptor (beta chain) is shown here with its context. Its matching antigen is unknown. The data belong to a study of cytomegalovirus exposure and HLA in healthy donors. Study results and limitations: For most TCR beta V segments, an earlier analysis put the productive rate at about 90% or about 30% of the time. Common viral pathogens seemed to be connected with several of the most significant clusters, according to a later analysis.

The CDR3 covers 14 residues. Germline V gene lookup returns CDR1 LNHDA and CDR2 SQIVND (reference sequence). The V end lost 5 bases, the J end lost 1 base, and 11 bases lay between the germline ends. The PCR made use of 60 Vbeta and 13 Jbeta primers. TCRdb's copy holds only in-frame clones and misses some; the assay was immunoSEQ multiplex PCR. The sample gives approximately 40,000 clones, roughly 79% of which show up once; about 9.3% is in the top ten. J is TRBJ1-2 and V is TRBV19, with D perhaps matching TRBD1 (5 bases). Material for sequencing was PBMCs. The TCR originated in a middle-aged woman in good health and CMV-seronegative. The CDR3 reads CASSGTQDNYGYTF. Here the CDR3 DNA reads TGTGCCAGTAGTGGCACACAGGATAACTATGGCTACACCTTC.